The 27 T cell receptor beta chains below come from one sample, sequenced in a study of blood T cell repertoires in COVID-19. Sequencing used immunoSEQ multiplex PCR; TCRdb keeps in-frame clones, though not all of them. The top ten hold less than 8% of the sample, which has over 50,000 clones, 87% seen once. The sequencing sample was made of peripheral blood. The source of these receptors is a man in his fifties or sixties with acute or convalescent COVID-19.

J is TRBJ1-2 and V is TRBV4-2, with 7 bases identical to TRBD1. V was clipped by 0 bases and J by 7 bases; unmatched bases: 8. The CDR3 loop spans 15 amino acids. The germline gives CDR1 LGHNA, CDR2 YNFKEQ. CDR3 sequence reads: CASSQELGTERGYTF. CDR3 sequence (DNA): TGTGCCAGCAGCCAAGAGTTAGGGACAGAGCGTGGCTACACCTTC.

J is TRBJ2-7 and V is TRBV4-1; a weak D match, TRBD2 (6 bases). From germline, CDR1 is MGHRA and CDR2 YSYEKL. Trimming removed 3 bases from V and 0 bases from J, with 15 bases in between. This CDR3 comprises 16 residues. The CDR3 DNA reads as TGCGCCAGCAGCCAGCAGGCGGGGTTCAGCTCCTACGAGCAGTACTTC. Translating gives CASSQQAGFSSYEQYF.

The chain is built from TRBV27 and TRBJ2-6, with TRBD1 matching over 12 bases. The V gene's germline CDR1 is MNHEY and CDR2 SMNVEV (reference sequence). The CDR3 is 19 amino acids. The V and J ends lost 8 bases and 0 bases, in that order; junction bases with no gene match: 11. The CDR3 sequence is CASVLKAGQGASGANVLTF. In nucleotides, the CDR3 is TGTGCCAGCGTATTGAAGGCGGGACAGGGGGCCTCTGGGGCCAACGTCCTGACTTTC.

The chain is built from TRBV2 and TRBJ2-7, with D possibly matching TRBD2 (6 bases). Germline V CDR1 and CDR2: SNHLY, FYNNEI. Trimming shortened V by 8 bases and J by 0 bases, and 11 bases separated the two germline ends. CDR3 length equals 13 residues. CDR3 DNA sequence: TGTGCCAGCGGCGGGACTGCCTCCTACGAGCAGTACTTC. Its translation: CASGGTASYEQYF.

The rearrangement uses TRBV9 and TRBJ2-1; possibly TRBD1 for D (5 bases). V lost 3 bases to trimming and J lost 6 bases, with 7 bases between them. The CDR3 extends over 12 amino acids. Germline V CDR1 and CDR2: SGDLS, YYNGEE. This chain's CDR3 is CASSADINEQFF. The CDR3 DNA follows: TGTGCCAGCAGCGCGGACATCAATGAGCAGTTCTTC.

Written as DNA, the CDR3 is TGTGCCAGCAGCGCTGGGGGGGCATCTAACTATGGCTACACCTTC. Its translation is CASSAGGASNYGYTF. V gene TRBV9 combines with J gene TRBJ1-2, with D tentatively TRBD1 (6 bases). Germline loops: CDR1 SGDLS, CDR2 YYNGEE. This CDR3 comprises 15 residues. Trimming took 3 bases from V and 0 from J, leaving 12 bases between them.

This chain joins TRBV10-3 and TRBJ2-3; 12 positions match TRBD2. CDR1 and CDR2 from the germline V gene are ENHRY and SYGVKD. V shed 10 bases and J 7 bases; nucleotides not matched to a gene: 6. The CDR3 has 13 amino acids. The CDR3 coding sequence is TGTGCCACCGTGCTAGCGGGGGGGAATACGCAGTATTTT. Translated, it gives CATVLAGGNTQYF.

This sequence joins TRBV3-1 (or the pseudogene TRBV3-2) and TRBJ2-2; the D gene is possibly TRBD2 (5 bases). The CDR3 is made up of 16 amino acids. The germline gives CDR1 LGHDT, CDR2 YNNKEL (reference sequence). V lost 2 bases and J 2 bases, leaving 12 bases between the germline ends. As DNA, the CDR3 is TGTGCCAGCAGCCAACGCCAGGACTTAAACACCGGGGAGCTGTTTTTT. Encoded protein: CASSQRQDLNTGELFF.

The V and J genes are TRBV5-8 and TRBJ1-4; 7 positions agree with TRBD1. Germline lookup yields CDR1 SGHTS and CDR2 YDEGEE. The junction had 9 bases not matched to a gene; V was cut back by 1 base and J by 3 bases. This CDR3 is built from 17 residues. CDR3 DNA: TGTGCCAGCAGCTTGAGGGCCAGGGGGGCCGCTAATGAAAAACTGTTTTTT. Amino acid sequence: CASSLRARGAANEKLFF.

J is TRBJ1-5 and V is TRBV21-1. TRBV21-1 is a documented pseudogene. The CDR3 consists of 13 residues. CDR3 sequence reads: CASSKANYQPQHF. CDR3 in DNA: TGTGCCAGCAGCAAAGCGAACTATCAGCCCCAGCATTTT.

V gene TRBV5-1 combines with J gene TRBJ1-2; TRBD1 agrees at 9 bases. Germline V CDR1 and CDR2: SGHRS, YFSETQ. This CDR3 region has 15 residues. V lost 3 bases and J lost 3; bases outside the gene matches: 6. Written as DNA, the CDR3 is TGCGCCAGCAGCTCCCGGGACAGGGCGGACTATGGCTACACCTTC. It encodes CASSSRDRADYGYTF.

The rearrangement joins TRBV4-2 to TRBJ1-2, with a weak D call TRBD1 (6 bases). Trimming shortened V by 2 bases and J by 2 bases, and 12 bases separated the two germline ends. This CDR3 spans 15 amino acids. Germline V gene sequence: CDR1 LGHNA, CDR2 YNFKEQ. For the CDR3, the DNA is TGTGCCAGCAGCCAATCCCTAACAGGGAACTATGGCTACACCTTC. It codes for CASSQSLTGNYGYTF.

This sequence joins TRBV11-2 and TRBJ2-3; a weak D match, TRBD2 (6 bases). CDR1 is SGHAT, CDR2 FQNNGV, per germline. The V end lost 5 bases, the J end lost 2 bases, and 14 bases lay between the germline ends. This CDR3 region has 15 residues. CDR3 coding DNA: TGTGCCAGCAGCCTGGGGGGAGGAGACACAGATACGCAGTATTTT. It encodes CASSLGGGDTDTQYF.

This clone was counted a few times. The J gene is TRBJ1-2, the V gene TRBV2; D remains ambiguous. This CDR3 spans 13 amino acids. The V gene lost 1 base and the J gene lost 7 bases, with 10 bases spanning the gap. CDR1 and CDR2 from the germline V gene are SNHLY and FYNNEI. The CDR3 sequence: CASSEGRRGGYTF. In DNA, the CDR3 is TGTGCCAGCAGTGAAGGAAGGCGAGGTGGCTACACCTTC.

The chain is built from TRBV7-2 and TRBJ2-7, with 10 positions matching TRBD1. Germline CDR1 is SGHTA and CDR2 is FQGNSA. There are 15 residues in the CDR3. Trimming took 3 bases from V and 3 from J; bases not matched to a gene: 5. The CDR3 bases are TGTGCCAGCAGCTTGGTCGGACAGGGGGACTACGAGCAGTACTTC. Encoded protein: CASSLVGQGDYEQYF.

V usage is TRBV9 and J usage is TRBJ1-5; no definite D call. From germline, CDR1 is SGDLS and CDR2 YYNGEE. V was cut by 0 bases and J by 5 bases, with 12 bases left in between. The CDR3 covers 15 residues. Written as DNA, the CDR3 is TGTGCCAGCAGCGTAGATGAGGGAACCTATCAGCCCCAGCATTTT. It codes for CASSVDEGTYQPQHF.

This chain links TRBV27 with TRBJ1-1; 9 bases map to TRBD1. Germline CDR1 MNHEY, CDR2 SMNVEV (reference sequence). V was pared by 3 bases and J by 4 bases, with 6 bases of the junction left unmatched. The CDR3 is 15 residues long. As DNA, the CDR3 is TGTGCCAGCAGTTTGACAGGGGGGGTTCCCACTGAAGCTTTCTTT. It translates to CASSLTGGVPTEAFF.

The genes are TRBV7-2 and TRBJ1-4; D may be TRBD1 (6 bases). Between the trimmed V and J ends, which lost 5 bases and 7 bases, there was a span of 17 bases. CDR1 and CDR2 from the germline V gene are SGHTA and FQGNSA. The CDR3 loop spans 15 amino acids. This CDR3 reads CASSAHRTGSEKLFF. The CDR3, as DNA: TGTGCCAGCAGCGCCCATCGTACAGGGAGTGAAAAACTGTTTTTT. The full variable domain, in which reference TRBV7-2 and TRBJ1-4 provide the parts outside the CDR3, is GAGVSQSPSNKVTEKGKDVELRCDPISGHTALYWYRQSLGQGLEFLIYFQGNSAPDKSGLPSDRFSAERTGGSVSTLTIQRTQQEDSAVYLCASSAHRTGSEKLFFGSGTQLSVL.

V usage is TRBV15 and J usage is TRBJ1-6; the D gene is possibly TRBD1 (6 bases). The CDR3 is made up of 14 amino acids. V was clipped by 6 bases and J by 5 bases, with 11 bases between them. Germline values: CDR1 LNHNV, CDR2 YYDKDF (reference sequence). Written as DNA, the CDR3 is TGTGCCACCAGTCCCGACAGGAATAATTCACCCCTCCACTTT. Protein product: CATSPDRNNSPLHF.

This clone was observed a handful of times. The chain uses TRBV4-3 and TRBJ1-1, with 8 bases matching TRBD1. From germline, CDR1 is LGHNA and CDR2 YSLEER. After removal of 0 bases from V and 5 bases from J, the junction contained 5 bases not matched to a gene. The CDR3 is made up of 15 amino acids. CDR3 in amino acids: CASSQEQGAMTEAFF. In DNA, the CDR3 is TGCGCCAGCAGCCAAGAGCAGGGGGCGATGACTGAAGCTTTCTTT.

The table lists this clone with a few counts. The rearrangement joins TRBV9 to TRBJ1-6; 7 nucleotides align to TRBD1. The CDR3 contains 15 residues. Unmatched junction bases numbered 8, after V lost 2 bases and J lost 9 bases. CDR1 SGDLS and CDR2 YYNGEE come from the germline V gene. DNA of the CDR3: TGTGCCAGCAGCGTTGAACAGGGGTGGGGTTCACCCCTCCACTTT. It codes for CASSVEQGWGSPLHF. Complete variable domain (other parts from reference TRBV9 and TRBJ1-6): DSGVTQTPKHLITATGQRVTLRCSPRSGDLSVYWYQQSLDQGLQFLIQYYNGEERAKGNILERFSAQQFPDLHSELNLSSLELGDSALYFCASSVEQGWGSPLHFGNGTRLTVT.

The chain is built from TRBV10-3 and TRBJ1-5; D is perhaps TRBD1 (5 bases). V dropped 5 bases and J dropped 7 bases, with 12 bases sitting between them. Germline V gene lookup returns CDR1 ENHRY and CDR2 SYGVKD. The CDR3 consists of 13 residues. The DNA of the CDR3 is TGTGCCATCAGTTCTCAGGGTGACCAGCCCCAGCATTTT. This encodes CAISSQGDQPQHF.

The V gene is TRBV18, the J gene TRBJ2-1, with TRBD2 identical over 7 bases. V was pared by 0 bases and J by 6 bases, with 17 bases of the junction left unmatched. Per germline, CDR1 KGHSH and CDR2 LQKENI. This CDR3 has 19 residues. The CDR3 bases are TGTGCCAGCTCACCACCTACAGGTCGGCGGGCCTCGGGGGGCAATGAGCAGTTCTTC. Translating gives CASSPPTGRRASGGNEQFF.

This clone came up once. Mismatch with germline at one junction end may stem from a read error. The rearrangement links TRBV7-6 to TRBJ1-1; D is uncertain. The V gene's germline CDR1 is SGHVS and CDR2 FNYEAQ. This CDR3 is built from 14 residues. DNA of the CDR3: TGTGCCAGCAGATTAGGGCCCATGAACACTGAAGCTTTCTTT. Translation: CASRLGPMNTEAFF.

The chain joins TRBV4-3 to TRBJ1-1, with a possible D match to TRBD1 (6 bases). Germline-derived CDR1 and CDR2 are LGHNA and YSLEER. V was clipped by 3 bases and J by 1 base, with 12 bases between them. The CDR3 loop spans 15 amino acids. CDR3 coding DNA: TGCGCCAGCAGCCACGTAGACAGGAGGAACACTGAAGCTTTCTTT. Protein sequence: CASSHVDRRNTEAFF.

This clone occurred a few times. The gene calls are TRBV7-2 and TRBJ2-7; the D gene is possibly TRBD2 (5 bases). This CDR3 comprises 12 residues. V lost 1 base to trimming and J lost 9 bases, with 10 bases between them. Germline V gene lookup returns CDR1 SGHTA and CDR2 FQGNSA. CDR3 sequence (DNA): TGTGCCAGCAGCTTAGTCGGCCGGGGGCAGTACTTC. Protein sequence: CASSLVGRGQYF.

This chain connects TRBV5-6 to TRBJ2-7; 9 bases map to TRBD1. V lost 4 bases to trimming and J lost 3 bases; unmatched junction nucleotides: 5. The CDR3 length is 14 residues. The V gene's germline CDR1 is SGHDT and CDR2 YYEEEE. The CDR3 here is CASSPGTGFYEQYF. For the CDR3, the DNA is TGTGCCAGCAGCCCCGGGACAGGGTTCTACGAGCAGTACTTC.